One sample yielded the 26 T cell receptor beta chains listed below, sequenced in a study of T cell changes during pregnancy in multiple sclerosis. The data were produced by immunoSEQ multiplex PCR, yet TCRdb's version contains in-frame clones alone and is incomplete. The sample lists some 22,000 clones, 87% occurring once. The sample consisted of CD8+ T cells from peripheral blood mononuclear cells, taken after pregnancy. The receptors were sampled from a female donor with multiple sclerosis, enrolled in a pregnancy study.

The V and J genes are TRBV6-4 and TRBJ2-2, with 7 bases identical to TRBD1. The length of the CDR3 is 14 residues. Trimming cost V 10 bases and J 4 bases; bases outside gene matches: 9. The germline V gene has CDR1 MRHNA and CDR2 SNTAGT. CDR3 sequence reads: CATSLTGSTGELFF. CDR3 bases: TGTGCCACCTCTCTGACAGGGAGCACCGGGGAGCTGTTTTTT.

The J gene is TRBJ2-2, the V gene TRBV7-2; D is uncertain. CDR1 is SGHTA, CDR2 FQGNSA, per germline. This CDR3 comprises 14 residues. The V gene lost 5 bases and the J gene lost 1 base, with 8 bases spanning the gap. The CDR3 region is CASSNDLNTGELFF. The CDR3 DNA reads TGTGCCAGCAGCAACGACTTGAACACCGGGGAGCTGTTTTTT.

The V call is TRBV5-8, the J call TRBJ2-1; 9 positions agree with TRBD1. CDR3 size: 18 residues. The germline CDR1 and CDR2 sequences are SGHTS and YDEGEE. After removal of 2 bases from V and 2 bases from J, the junction contained 11 bases not matched to a gene. Written as DNA, the CDR3 is TGTGCCAGCAGCTTCACCTCGGACAGGGGAAAGGCCTACAATGAGCAGTTCTTC. Amino acid sequence: CASSFTSDRGKAYNEQFF.

In this sample, this clone turned up a few times. This chain uses TRBV28 with TRBJ1-5; 9 nucleotides match TRBD1. This CDR3 region has 17 residues. Germline trimming cut 6 bases from V and 2 bases from J; bases unmatched to any gene: 11. Germline V CDR1 and CDR2: MDHEN, SYDVKM. CDR3 DNA sequence: TGTGCCAGCAGGACTCCGGGACAGGGATCTGGCAATCAGCCCCAGCATTTT. Encoded protein: CASRTPGQGSGNQPQHF.

This clone counts as medium-sized (0.01 to 0.1%). This chain connects TRBV19 to TRBJ1-4, with 9 bases identical to TRBD1. Germline loops: CDR1 LNHDA, CDR2 SQIVND (reference sequence). The V and J ends lost 5 bases and 8 bases, in that order; junction bases with no gene match: 9. This CDR3 has 15 amino acids. CDR3 sequence (DNA): TGTGCCAGTAGTCCTCGGGACAGGGTCGAAGAAAAACTGTTTTTT. Protein: CASSPRDRVEEKLFF.

The chain carries TRBV19 and TRBJ2-1; 8 positions match TRBD2. Trimming at V came to 4 bases and at J to 7 bases, leaving 3 bases not matched to a gene. Germline loops: CDR1 LNHDA, CDR2 SQIVND (reference sequence). This CDR3 comprises 13 residues. DNA of the CDR3: TGTGCCAGTAGTACGGGAGGGTGGAATGAGCAGTTCTTC. It encodes CASSTGGWNEQFF.

The chain employs TRBV4-1 and TRBJ1-5; the D gene is possibly TRBD1 (5 bases). Germline values: CDR1 MGHRA, CDR2 YSYEKL. The CDR3 length is 15 residues. The V and J ends lost 2 bases and 1 base respectively, with 9 bases between them. The CDR3 sequence is CASSQNQGSNQPQHF. The DNA for the CDR3 is TGCGCCAGCAGCCAAAACCAGGGAAGCAATCAGCCCCAGCATTTT.

This clone was observed a few times. This chain connects TRBV30 to TRBJ2-7, with TRBD2 identical over 12 bases. V shed 0 bases, J shed 0 bases, and the junction held 6 bases outside the gene matches. CDR1 and CDR2 (germline): GTSNPN, SVGIG (reference sequence). The CDR3 totals 17 residues. The CDR3 DNA is TGTGCCTGGAGTGTTGGACTAGCGGGACCAATCTCCTACGAGCAGTACTTC. This codes for CAWSVGLAGPISYEQYF.

A single count supports this clone. The chain joins TRBV4-3 to TRBJ2-1; D is perhaps TRBD2 (6 bases). Germline V gene lookup returns CDR1 LGHNA and CDR2 YSLEER. Between the trimmed V and J ends, which lost 2 bases and 6 bases, there was a span of 14 bases. The length of the CDR3 is 15 residues. CDR3 in amino acids: CASSQSRDFFNEQFF. CDR3 DNA: TGCGCCAGCAGCCAATCCCGGGACTTCTTCAATGAGCAGTTCTTC.

The chain combines TRBV7-6 with TRBJ2-2, with 8 bases that match TRBD1. V lost 3 bases to trimming and J lost 1 base; unmatched junction nucleotides: 10. The length of the CDR3 is 18 residues. CDR1 and CDR2 (germline): SGHVS, FNYEAQ. The CDR3 nucleotides read TGTGCCAGCAGCTTTTTCCAGGACAGGGCCTTGAACACCGGGGAGCTGTTTTTT. It specifies CASSFFQDRALNTGELFF.

This clone was detected only a few times. J is TRBJ1-1 and V is TRBV11-2; D gene uncertain. The CDR3 is made up of 15 amino acids. V lost 0 bases, J lost 4 bases, and 12 bases lay in between. Germline assignment: CDR1 SGHAT and CDR2 FQNNGV. The CDR3 reads CASSLDSEVGTEAFF. The DNA for the CDR3 is TGTGCCAGCAGCTTAGATTCTGAGGTCGGCACTGAAGCTTTCTTT.

This clone was found a few times. The chain joins TRBV27 to TRBJ2-6; a possible D gene is TRBD2 (5 bases). The CDR3 sequence is 16 residues long. Germline CDR1 is MNHEY and CDR2 is SMNVEV (reference sequence). V lost 5 bases and J 3 bases, leaving 14 bases between the germline ends. The CDR3 DNA reads TGTGCCAGCAGTAACGCCTTCGGGGATGGGGCCAACGTCCTGACTTTC. The encoded protein is CASSNAFGDGANVLTF.

This chain connects TRBV11-2 to TRBJ2-1, with 10 nucleotides matching TRBD1. With V trimmed by 1 base and J by 6 bases, 0 bases remained unmatched. CDR1 and CDR2 (germline): SGHAT, FQNNGV. There are 14 residues in the CDR3. The CDR3 DNA is TGTGCCAGCAGCTTAGGGACAGGGGGCAATGAGCAGTTCTTC. This sequence encodes CASSLGTGGNEQFF.

V usage is TRBV19 and J usage is TRBJ2-7; 8 bases align to TRBD2. Germline V lookup: CDR1 LNHDA, CDR2 SQIVND (reference sequence). V was pared by 5 bases and J by 1 base, with 16 bases of the junction left unmatched. The CDR3 is 18 residues long. The CDR3 protein is CASSADHGLAPGSYEQYF. The CDR3 nucleotides are TGTGCCAGTAGTGCCGACCACGGACTAGCCCCTGGTTCCTACGAGCAGTACTTC. Full variable domain (outside the CDR3, taken from reference TRBV19 and TRBJ2-7): DGGITQSPKYLFRKEGQNVTLSCEQNLNHDAMYWYRQDPGQGLRLIYYSQIVNDFQKGDIAEGYSVSREKKESFPLTVTSAQKNPTAFYLCASSADHGLAPGSYEQYFGPGTRLTVT.

The chain joins TRBV13 to TRBJ2-1; 12 bases are shared with TRBD2. The CDR3 spans 16 residues. Trimming at V came to 3 bases and at J to 4 bases, leaving 4 bases not matched to a gene. Per germline, CDR1 PRHDT and CDR2 FYEKMQ (reference sequence). The CDR3 DNA sequence: TGTGCCAGCAGCTTGCCTAGCGGGAGGGGGTACAATGAGCAGTTCTTC. This gives the protein CASSLPSGRGYNEQFF.

This clone was seen only once. This sequence joins TRBV7-9 and TRBJ2-5, with D perhaps matching TRBD2 (5 bases). Germline V CDR1 and CDR2: SEHNR, FQNEAQ (reference sequence). V was pared by 0 bases and J by 2 bases, with 7 bases between. The CDR3 has 14 residues. CDR3 region: CASSLAGDQETQYF. The CDR3 coding sequence is TGTGCCAGCAGCTTAGCGGGAGATCAAGAGACCCAGTACTTC. Complete variable domain (other parts from reference TRBV7-9 and TRBJ2-5): DTGVSQNPRHKITKRGQNVTFRCDPISEHNRLYWYRQTLGQGPEFLTYFQNEAQLEKSRLLSDRFSAERPKGSFSTLEIQRTEQGDSAMYLCASSLAGDQETQYFGPGTRLLVL.

The gene calls are TRBV5-4 and TRBJ2-1, with 8 bases identical to TRBD1. V shed 2 bases, J shed 7 bases, and the junction held 8 bases outside the gene matches. The length of the CDR3 is 15 residues. Germline CDR1 reads SGHNT; CDR2 reads YYREEE (reference sequence). CDR3 in DNA: TGTGCCAGCAGCTTTTATCCAGGGGGCGGGAATGAGCAGTTCTTC. Translation: CASSFYPGGGNEQFF. The whole variable domain, remainder taken from reference TRBV5-4 and TRBJ2-1, is ETGVTQSPTHLIKTRGQQVTLRCSSQSGHNTVSWYQQALGQGPQFIFQYYREEENGRGNFPPRFSGLQFPNYSSELNVNALELDDSALYLCASSFYPGGGNEQFFGPGTRLTVL.

The chain recombines TRBV6-1 with TRBJ1-5, with TRBD1 matching 10 bases. V was clipped by 1 base and J by 0 bases; unmatched bases: 3. From germline, CDR1 is MNHNS and CDR2 SASEGT. CDR3 length: 17 residues. CDR3 protein: CASSEDDRGHSNQPQHF. The CDR3 region has the DNA TGTGCCAGCAGTGAAGACGACAGGGGGCATAGCAATCAGCCCCAGCATTTT.

The chain employs TRBV6-5 and TRBJ1-4; the match to TRBD1 covers 8 bases. V lost 2 bases to trimming and J lost 7 bases; unmatched junction nucleotides: 3. The CDR3 totals 14 residues. Germline V gives CDR1 MNHEY, CDR2 SVGAGI. In DNA form, the CDR3 reads TGTGCCAGCAGTTACGGACAGGGTGGTGAAAAACTGTTTTTT. As protein: CASSYGQGGEKLFF.

The rearrangement joins TRBV5-5 to TRBJ1-2, with a tentative D call TRBD1 (6 bases). CDR1 and CDR2 from the germline V gene are SGHKS and YYEKEE (reference sequence). The CDR3 is 15 amino acids. V dropped 0 bases and J dropped 0 bases, with 9 bases sitting between them. CDR3 region: CASSLDHRANYGYTF. Here the CDR3 DNA reads TGTGCCAGCAGCTTGGACCACAGGGCTAACTATGGCTACACCTTC.

The CDR3, as DNA: TGTGCCAGCAGTTTGGGGGGGCGGGATCATTTCGACGAGCAGTACTTC. Its protein is CASSLGGRDHFDEQYF. This chain joins TRBV28 and TRBJ2-7; the D gene is possibly TRBD2 (7 bases). Germline lookup yields CDR1 MDHEN and CDR2 SYDVKM. CDR3 length: 16 residues. The V end lost 3 bases, the J end lost 5 bases, and 20 bases lay between the germline ends.

V usage is TRBV9 and J usage is TRBJ2-7, with D perhaps matching TRBD2 (6 bases). Germline loops: CDR1 SGDLS, CDR2 YYNGEE. V was shortened by 2 bases and J by 6 bases, with 18 bases between the two germline ends. This CDR3 spans 15 amino acids. The CDR3 DNA is TGTGCCAGCAGCGTCCTCTCTAGCGCCGGAGGCGAGCAGTACTTC. This gives the protein CASSVLSSAGGEQYF.

This clone is a singleton in its sample. The chain couples TRBV11-3 to TRBJ2-1; a weak D match, TRBD2 (7 bases). The ends were cut back, 7 bases at V and 7 bases at J, with 14 bases in the middle. This CDR3 has 13 amino acids. Germline V gene lookup returns CDR1 SGHNT and CDR2 YENEEA. In DNA, the CDR3 is TGTGCCAGCACCAGTCGGGGGGCGAATGAGCAGTTCTTC. Its translation is CASTSRGANEQFF.

The chain's CDR3 is CASSQGEGTDTQYF. CDR3 nucleotides: TGCGCCAGCAGCCAAGGCGAGGGCACAGATACGCAGTATTTT. The chain is built from TRBV5-1 and TRBJ2-3; no clear D gene. The germline V gene encodes CDR1 SGHRS and CDR2 YFSETQ. CDR3 size: 14 residues. V was shortened by 4 bases and J by 1 base, with 10 bases between the two germline ends.

This sequence joins TRBV6-5 and TRBJ1-2, with D perhaps TRBD1 (6 bases). The CDR3 loop spans 13 amino acids. The V and J ends lost 6 bases and 3 bases respectively, with 11 bases between them. From germline, CDR1 is MNHEY and CDR2 SVGAGI. CDR3 residues: CASRPGTYYGYTF. The CDR3 DNA sequence: TGTGCCAGCAGACCCGGGACATACTATGGCTACACCTTC.

This chain joins TRBV27 and TRBJ1-1; 10 bases fit TRBD1. The germline V gene has CDR1 MNHEY and CDR2 SMNVEV (reference sequence). The CDR3 runs to 15 residues. Germline trimming cut 5 bases from V and 3 bases from J; bases unmatched to any gene: 6. The CDR3 is CASSPRQGADTEAFF. CDR3 bases: TGTGCCAGCAGTCCGCGACAGGGGGCAGACACTGAAGCTTTCTTT.